One T cell receptor beta chain is described in this entry. Its specific antigen is unknown. No much larger clone is present one base from it, and per-base qualities are unavailable. This entry comes from a study of OX40 agonist ivuxolimab in advanced cancers. Concerning the study at large: Ivuxolimab was an agonistic, fully human IgG2 monoclonal antibody directed against OX40 (CD134), a costimulatory receptor. Intravenous ivuxolimab was administered to patients every 2 weeks at six dose levels: 0.01, 0.1, 0.3, 1.5, 3 and 10 mg/kg. Among the 50 to 55 dose-escalation patients, roughly 20 had hepatocellular carcinoma, around 15 melanoma, 9 renal cell carcinoma and 9 head and neck cancer. A male proportion of around 83% and a mean age of approximately 60 years, ranging from about 23 to 90, were recorded for the dose-escalation cohort. Prior anti-PD-1, anti-PD-L1 or anti-CTLA-4 therapy was permitted, and about two fifths of dose-escalation patients had received checkpoint inhibitors. Partial responses were achieved by three dose-escalation patients, of whom one had hepatocellular carcinoma and two had cutaneous melanoma. The purpose of peripheral TCRbeta sequencing was to test whether ivuxolimab changed TCR sequence diversity and led to clonal T-cell expansion. The monotherapy dose-escalation portion (N of about 50 patients) of the phase I ivuxolimab trial is reported in the paper.

After removal of 5 bases from V and 4 bases from J, the junction retains 8 bases not matched to a gene. CDR1 and CDR2 (SEHNR, FQNEAQ) derive from the germline V gene (reference sequence). The CDR3 starts with the cysteine, ends with the phenylalanine, and has 16 residues. The entry retains the CDR3 DNA only, 48 bases that are in frame from base 1. To sequence the TCRbeta CDR3 region, genomic DNA was isolated from the sorted cells. TCRbeta CDR3 regions were sequenced using the immunoSEQ Assay. TCRdb limited this immuneACCESS table to in-frame rearrangements with V and J called. A share of clones is missing; checked studies link under half to unresolved V genes, and the rest is unexplained. A total of almost 45,000 clones appear in this sample, 88% of them only once. Together, the top ten hold roughly 18% of the sample. The trial excluded patients who had a history of autoimmune disease or who were on systemic immunosuppression. Peripheral blood for TCR sequencing was collected from all dose cohorts at baseline, on cycle 4 day 1, and on cycle 7 day 1. Samples were obtained from an open-label, multicenter, first-in-human phase I dose-escalation trial of ivuxolimab. Adults with locally advanced or metastatic head and neck squamous cell, hepatocellular, melanoma or renal cell carcinoma were enrolled in the trial. CD4+ and CD8+ T cells were sorted separately from peripheral blood before TCR sequencing.

Study-level results and caveats: After ivuxolimab, expanded clones were on average more numerous among CD8+ T cells than among CD4+ T cells. Clonal expansion of both CD4+ and CD8+ blood T cells was observed from baseline to week 6 at doses 0.1 to 3.0 mg/kg. Antigen specificity was not determined for the clonally expanded peripheral T cells. Low levels of normalized T-cell clonal expansion were also shown by some nonresponding patients. Partial responders in the 0.1-3.0 mg/kg groups had among the lowest normalized peripheral clonal expansion, especially among CD8+ T cells.

The TCR originated in an adult with an advanced solid tumor such as melanoma, head and neck, liver or kidney cancer. Here the chain combines TRBV7-9 and TRBJ1-2, with TRBD1 matching 12 junction bases. This material consisted of CD4+ or CD8+ T cells sorted from blood, taken in a trial of the OX40 agonist ivuxolimab. The DNA sequence is TGTGCCAGCAGCGCGGGGACAGGGGGCGAGGGCTATGGCTACACCTTC. Its protein is CASSAGTGGEGYGYTF. The full variable domain, with segments outside the CDR3 supplied by the reference TRBV7-9 and TRBJ1-2 proteins, appears as DTGVSQNPRHKITKRGQNVTFRCDPISEHNRLYWYRQTLGQGPEFLTYFQNEAQLEKSRLLSDRFSAERPKGSFSTLEIQRTEQGDSAMYLCASSAGTGGEGYGYTFGSGTRLTVV.